Below, one T cell receptor beta chain is given with its context. V lost 1 base to trimming and J lost 5 bases, with 8 bases between them. There are 14 residues in the CDR3. The germline CDR1 and CDR2 sequences are SEHNR and FQNEAQ (reference sequence). The source of the sample is a study of control samples from healthy donors and cancer patients. Profiled with immunoSEQ multiplex PCR; TCRdb holds only in-frame clones, not every one. The repertoire holds 180,000 or so clones, with 91% as singletons. The sample taken for sequencing was blood. The chain uses TRBV7-9 and TRBJ2-2; no firm D call. The clonotype comes from a woman in her twenties or thirties in good health. In nucleotides, the CDR3 is TGTGCCAGCAGCTTAGAAGTACGGACCGGGGAGCTGTTTTTT. Translating gives CASSLEVRTGELFF.